The text below deals with one TCR beta chain. Its cognate antigen is unknown. Donors were ostensibly healthy at sampling, although undocumented immune exposures were probable. J was trimmed by 3 bases and V by 8 bases; bases with no gene match: 18. Per germline, CDR1 ENHRY and CDR2 SYGVKD. CDR3 length equals 17 residues. These data come from a study of cytomegalovirus exposure and HLA in healthy donors. Study-level findings and limits: Immune exposure data for these donors was limited to CMV serostatus. Later analysis identified around 15,000 TCR beta sequences associated with HLA alleles, using a false discovery rate threshold of 0.05. The authors considered a cluster of highly shared sequence variants likely to be a sequencing artifact.

Use of 60 Vbeta and 13 Jbeta primers characterized the PCR. Clones were read by immunoSEQ multiplex PCR, and TCRdb kept only the in-frame ones, dropping some. The data include around 70,000 clones; the top ten clones carry 4.5% to 6.5%. The origin of this receptor is a woman aged 40 to 50 in good health and CMV-seropositive. Sequencing was performed on PBMCs. This chain links TRBV10-3 with TRBJ2-7; TRBD2 matches 8 bases. The CDR3 DNA reads as TGTGCCATCTGCCCCCTACTAGCGGATCCCCTACTCTACGAGCAGTACTTC. Translating it yields CAICPLLADPLLYEQYF.